The clone carrying this T cell receptor (beta chain) showed up many times. Using its own MiXCR run on the 5' RACE reads, TCRdb lists one record per CDR3 protein. The sample contains about 160,000 distinct CDR3 sequences, 9.8% of which appear only once. This sample is drawn from a study of CD8 T cells in ankylosing spondylitis. The source is a female donor with ankylosing spondylitis or in good health (not recorded which). Specimen: blood, either unsorted or a sorted T cell fraction (not recorded which).

The CDR3 coding sequence is TGCAGCGTTGAGGACAGTAACTACGAGCAGTACTTC. Its translation is CSVEDSNYEQYF. This sequence joins TRBV29-1 and TRBJ2-7, with D possibly TRBD1 on 6 matching bases. The CDR3 sequence is 12 residues long. The germline V gene encodes CDR1 SQVTM and CDR2 ANQGSEA. V shed 3 bases and J shed 3 bases, with 9 bases lying between them.